Shown below are 25 T cell receptor beta chains from a single sample sequenced in a study of Ad26.COV2.S vaccination and SARS-CoV-2 variants. Treatment specified: some 20 received Ad26.COV2.S at low or high dose, single or two shots; roughly 5 received placebo; per-sample allocation not given. The samples date from day 63 after the first vaccine or placebo injection. Profiling relied on immunoSEQ multiplex PCR, and the TCRdb table lists in-frame clones only, not all of them. This table holds hundreds of thousands of clones, 80% to 90% found once. The material sequenced was peripheral blood, taken in a trial of Ad26.COV2.S vaccine versus placebo. These receptors were obtained from a person between 18 and 60 years old who received the Ad26.COV2.S COVID-19 vaccine or a placebo.

The J gene is TRBJ2-2, the V gene TRBV28; 8 bases map to TRBD2. Trimming at V came to 8 bases and at J to 5 bases, leaving 7 bases not matched to a gene. CDR3 length: 14 amino acids. The V gene's germline CDR1 is MDHEN and CDR2 SYDVKM. For the CDR3, the DNA is TGTGCCAGCTCCCTTAGCGGGATGACCGGGGAGCTGTTTTTT. Its translation is CASSLSGMTGELFF.

The chain has TRBV18 and TRBJ2-1; D is unresolved. This CDR3 has 13 residues. Trimming pared 3 bases from V and 8 bases from J, leaving 11 bases between. CDR1 and CDR2 from the germline V gene are KGHSH and LQKENI. CDR3 sequence reads: CASSPGISDEQFF. The CDR3 DNA reads as TGTGCCAGCTCACCCGGCATCTCCGATGAGCAGTTCTTC. The entire variable domain, with the rest obtained from reference TRBV18 and TRBJ2-1, is as follows: NAGVMQNPRHLVRRRGQEARLRCSPMKGHSHVYWYRQLPEEGLKFMVYLQKENIIDESGMPKERFSAEFPKEGPSILRIQQVVRGDSAAYFCASSPGISDEQFFGPGTRLTVL.

The chain links TRBV4-1 to TRBJ2-1; D uncertain. The CDR3 contains 16 residues. V dropped 4 bases and J dropped 7 bases, with 20 bases sitting between them. The germline V gene has CDR1 MGHRA and CDR2 YSYEKL. The CDR3 loop reads CASSPSSLVVINEQFF. The CDR3 DNA is TGCGCCAGCAGCCCGAGCTCGTTGGTGGTGATTAATGAGCAGTTCTTC.

The chain recombines TRBV5-5 with TRBJ1-4; D unresolved. CDR3 size: 15 residues. The germline V and J ends were trimmed by 6 bases and 2 bases, with 14 bases remaining between them. CDR1 SGHKS and CDR2 YYEKEE come from the germline V gene (reference sequence). In DNA, the CDR3 is TGTGCCAGCACCCTCGAGGGTTGGACTAATGAAAAACTGTTTTTT. It is translated as CASTLEGWTNEKLFF. Supplemented by reference TRBV5-5 and TRBJ1-4, the full variable domain reads DAGVTQSPTHLIKTRGQQVTLRCSPISGHKSVSWYQQVLGQGPQFIFQYYEKEERGRGNFPDRFSARQFPNYSSELNVNALLLGDSALYLCASTLEGWTNEKLFFGSGTQLSVL.

This clone was detected only once. The V call is TRBV6-6, the J call TRBJ2-5; TRBD1 might be the D (6 bases). The CDR3 totals 12 residues. Germline CDR1 is MNHNY and CDR2 is SVGAGI (reference sequence). V dropped 5 bases and J dropped 2 bases, with 6 bases sitting between them. The CDR3 here is CASSGQQETQYF. In DNA form, the CDR3 reads TGTGCCAGCAGTGGACAGCAAGAGACCCAGTACTTC.

CDR3 loop: CASSFGGSGNTIYF. The CDR3 DNA is TGTGCCAGCAGCTTCGGGGGGTCAGGAAACACCATATATTTT. The rearrangement uses TRBV7-2 and TRBJ1-3, with D possibly matching TRBD1 (5 bases). The CDR3 consists of 14 residues. V lost 3 bases and J lost 4, with 10 bases in between. The germline gives CDR1 SGHTA, CDR2 FQGNSA.

A single count supports this clone. Other DNA sequences in the same sample also yield this CDR3. The rearrangement uses TRBV5-4 and TRBJ1-1; D unclear. Trimming removed 4 bases at V and 0 bases at J, with 7 bases between. CDR1 and CDR2 from the germline V gene are SGHNT and YYREEE (reference sequence). The CDR3 covers 13 residues. The CDR3 DNA follows: TGTGCCAGCAGCCCGGACCTGAACACTGAAGCTTTCTTT. Translation gives CASSPDLNTEAFF.

This clone was observed a single time. In DNA form, the CDR3 reads TGTGCCAGCAGTTTGGAACGAGAGGTCAATGAGCAGTTCTTC. As protein: CASSLEREVNEQFF. V gene TRBV27 combines with J gene TRBJ2-1, with D uncertain. In germline, CDR1 is MNHEY, CDR2 SMNVEV (reference sequence). V was cut by 3 bases and J by 6 bases, with 12 bases left in between. The CDR3 runs to 14 residues.

CDR3 DNA sequence: TGCGCCAGCAGCCAAGATCCCTCTGGGGACGCGGAATCCTACGAGCAGTACTTC. Protein product: CASSQDPSGDAESYEQYF. This chain uses TRBV4-3 with TRBJ2-7; the D gene could be TRBD1 or TRBD2 (5 bases each). CDR1 LGHNA and CDR2 YSLEER come from the germline V gene. Trimming shortened V by 0 bases and J by 1 base, and 19 bases separated the two germline ends. The CDR3 length is 18 residues.

The gene calls are TRBV5-4 and TRBJ2-1; perhaps TRBD1 as D (8 bases). V was clipped by 4 bases and J by 5 bases, with 13 bases between them. This CDR3 has 14 residues. CDR1 SGHNT and CDR2 YYREEE come from the germline V gene (reference sequence). The CDR3 nucleotides are TGTGCCAGCAGCAAACAGGGGGGGGACAATGAGCAGTTCTTC. The encoded protein is CASSKQGGDNEQFF.

This rearrangement joins TRBV29-1 to TRBJ2-1, with a possible D match to TRBD1 (6 bases). Trimming left V 3 bases short and J 8 bases short, with 17 bases between. Germline V lookup: CDR1 SQVTM, CDR2 ANQGSEA. CDR3 length: 14 residues. The CDR3 nucleotides are TGCAGCGTTGATTCAGGGGCGTCAGTAGATGAGCAGTTCTTC. This encodes CSVDSGASVDEQFF.

V is TRBV19 and J is TRBJ2-1, with 13 bases that match TRBD2. The CDR3 sequence is 15 residues long. Germline assignment: CDR1 LNHDA and CDR2 SQIVND (reference sequence). V lost 8 bases to trimming and J lost 9 bases; unmatched junction nucleotides: 10. CDR3 residues: CASALAGGSRGEQFF. The DNA for the CDR3 is TGTGCCAGTGCACTAGCGGGAGGGAGCAGGGGTGAGCAGTTCTTC.

With respect to this clone: Germline and junction disagree at one end, which may indicate a read error. This chain joins TRBV28 and TRBJ1-4; D might be TRBD1 (5 bases). The germline V gene encodes CDR1 MDHEN and CDR2 SYDVKM. The CDR3 loop spans 16 amino acids. The CDR3 region is CASRLSWGRVSEKLFF. The CDR3 bases are TGTGCCAGCAGATTATCATGGGGCAGGGTATCTGAAAAACTGTTTTTT.

The chain couples TRBV4-1 to TRBJ2-2; perhaps TRBD1 as D (5 bases). CDR1 MGHRA and CDR2 YSYEKL come from the germline V gene. This CDR3 is built from 14 residues. The V end was cut by 0 bases, the J end by 7 bases, with 9 bases between. The DNA of the CDR3 is TGCGCCAGCAGCCAAGACAGGGCTCACGGGGAGCTGTTTTTT. Translating gives CASSQDRAHGELFF.

This clone was observed a single time. V gene TRBV27 combines with J gene TRBJ2-1, with TRBD1 matching 7 bases. Germline lookup yields CDR1 MNHEY and CDR2 SMNVEV (reference sequence). The CDR3 consists of 15 residues. The V segment lost 5 bases and the J segment 5 bases; nucleotides outside the gene matches: 9. The CDR3 DNA reads as TGTGCCAGCAGTCCAAGATACCAGGGGGACAATGAGCAGTTCTTC. The encoded protein is CASSPRYQGDNEQFF.

The V gene is TRBV5-6, the J gene TRBJ1-1; TRBD1 matches 7 bases. CDR1 SGHDT and CDR2 YYEEEE come from the germline V gene. There are 15 residues in the CDR3. The V and J ends lost 0 bases and 1 base, in that order; junction bases with no gene match: 3. CDR3: CASSLGGQWNTEAFF. CDR3 coding DNA: TGTGCCAGCAGCTTGGGGGGACAGTGGAACACTGAAGCTTTCTTT.

As regards this clone: The same CDR3 is also encoded by other DNA sequences in this sample. The chain is built from TRBV18 and TRBJ1-1; D not resolved. Trimming pared 0 bases from V and 0 bases from J, leaving 5 bases between. Germline V gene sequence: CDR1 KGHSH, CDR2 LQKENI. The CDR3 sequence is 14 residues long. The CDR3 bases are TGTGCCAGCTCACCACCGGGTCTGAACACTGAAGCTTTCTTT. It translates to CASSPPGLNTEAFF.

The V call is TRBV25-1, the J call TRBJ2-7; possible D gene TRBD2, 5 bases. The CDR3 is 14 residues long. Germline V gene data show CDR1 as MGHDK and CDR2 as SYGVNS. Trimming took off 2 bases at V and 1 base at J, with 9 bases between the two ends. The CDR3 DNA is TGTGCCAGCAGTGAAAGCGGAGCTTCCTACGAGCAGTACTTC. Protein sequence: CASSESGASYEQYF.

This chain connects TRBV2 to TRBJ1-6; D is possibly TRBD1 (5 bases). Germline CDR1 is SNHLY and CDR2 is FYNNEI. V dropped 3 bases and J dropped 10 bases, with 13 bases sitting between them. This CDR3 is built from 14 residues. The DNA for the CDR3 is TGTGCCAGCAGTGATCGGGACGGAGCCTCACCCCTCCACTTT. This translates into CASSDRDGASPLHF.

The chain is built from TRBV27 and TRBJ2-7; TRBD2 might be the D (5 bases). V lost 8 bases and J lost 4, with 15 bases in between. The CDR3 sequence is 13 residues long. Germline V gene sequence: CDR1 MNHEY, CDR2 SMNVEV (reference sequence). The CDR3 region has the DNA TGTGCCAGCGGCCCGGTACTAGATTACGAGCAGTACTTC. Translated, it gives CASGPVLDYEQYF.

The V and J genes are TRBV4-1 and TRBJ2-7, with 12 bases that match TRBD2. CDR1 is MGHRA and CDR2 is YSYEKL in the germline V gene. V dropped 1 base and J dropped 2; count of bases not matched to a gene: 0. This CDR3 has 15 residues. CDR3 residues: CASSQGLAGAYEQYF. CDR3 coding DNA: TGCGCCAGCAGCCAAGGACTAGCGGGAGCCTACGAGCAGTACTTC.

The V call is TRBV28, the J call TRBJ1-4, with a weak D call TRBD1 (5 bases). CDR1 MDHEN and CDR2 SYDVKM come from the germline V gene. CDR3 length equals 15 residues. V lost 4 bases to trimming and J lost 6 bases, with 15 bases between them. The CDR3 here is CASSSPGWDDEKLFF. The CDR3 DNA reads as TGTGCCAGCAGTTCCCCGGGATGGGACGATGAAAAACTGTTTTTT.

V and J are TRBV4-2 and TRBJ2-6; D is unclear. Germline lookup yields CDR1 LGHNA and CDR2 YNFKEQ. V was clipped by 0 bases and J by 2 bases, with 5 bases between them. CDR3 length equals 15 residues. This chain's CDR3 is CASSQEGTGANVLTF. The DNA of the CDR3 is TGTGCCAGCAGCCAAGAAGGGACTGGGGCCAACGTCCTGACTTTC.

J is TRBJ2-1 and V is TRBV4-2; a weak D match, TRBD2 (6 bases). The CDR3 is made up of 15 amino acids. Germline V gene data show CDR1 as LGHNA and CDR2 as YNFKEQ. Trimming cost V 4 bases and J 0 bases, with 10 bases left between them. CDR3 nucleotide sequence: TGTGCCAGCAGCCCCCTTAGCGGCTCCTACAATGAGCAGTTCTTC. It specifies CASSPLSGSYNEQFF.

The genes are TRBV19 and TRBJ1-1; D is ambiguous. Germline V CDR1 and CDR2: LNHDA, SQIVND (reference sequence). V was pared by 5 bases and J by 5 bases, with 15 bases between. This CDR3 has 14 residues. The CDR3 region has the DNA TGTGCCAGTAGTCTAAACATACTCGGGACTGAAGCTTTCTTT. Protein: CASSLNILGTEAFF.